The 27 T cell receptor beta chains below all came from one sample that was sequenced in a study of Ad26.COV2.S vaccination and SARS-CoV-2 variants. Treatment denoted: some 19 received Ad26.COV2.S at low or high dose, single or two shots; 5 received placebo; per-sample allocation not given. Samples were taken on day 63 after the first vaccine or placebo injection. TCRdb's table, derived via immunoSEQ multiplex PCR, lists solely in-frame clones and lacks some. Of 200,000 to 300,000 clones in the sample, 70% to 90% are singletons; the top ten hold approximately 11%. The sequences come from peripheral blood, collected in a trial of Ad26.COV2.S vaccine versus placebo. The receptors were gathered from a person between 18 and 65 years old who received the Ad26.COV2.S COVID-19 vaccine or a placebo.

This rearrangement joins TRBV24-1 to TRBJ2-2; 7 bases fit TRBD2. Unmatched junction bases numbered 6, after V lost 5 bases and J lost 4 bases. This CDR3 spans 15 amino acids. Germline V gives CDR1 KGHDR, CDR2 SFDVKD. CDR3 bases: TGTGCCACCAGTGGGCGGGGGTCGCTCACCGGGGAGCTGTTTTTT. Protein sequence: CATSGRGSLTGELFF.

V is TRBV9 and J is TRBJ2-1; 8 bases fit TRBD2. The length of the CDR3 is 16 residues. CDR1 is SGDLS and CDR2 is YYNGEE in the germline V gene. After removal of 3 bases from V and 5 bases from J, the junction contained 10 bases not matched to a gene. DNA for the CDR3: TGTGCCAGCAGCGCCTTCGACGGGGGGGTCGACAATGAGCAGTTCTTC. It specifies CASSAFDGGVDNEQFF.

V gene TRBV5-6 combines with J gene TRBJ1-5; the D is unclear. The CDR3 extends over 13 amino acids. The germline CDR1 and CDR2 sequences are SGHDT and YYEEEE. V dropped 1 base and J dropped 5 bases, with 7 bases sitting between them. CDR3 amino acids: CASSLQPDQPQHF. The CDR3 DNA reads TGTGCCAGCAGCTTGCAACCAGATCAGCCCCAGCATTTT.

The chain is built from TRBV12-3 or TRBV12-4 and TRBJ2-5; D is unclear. Trimming removed 5 bases from V and 3 bases from J, with 10 bases in between. CDR3 length: 13 amino acids. CDR3 in DNA: TGTGCCAGCAGTCCGAGCCGGAAAGAGACCCAGTACTTC. This codes for CASSPSRKETQYF.

CDR3: CASSYSGEIGYGYTF. The CDR3 region has the DNA TGTGCCAGCAGTTACTCAGGGGAGATCGGCTATGGCTACACCTTC. This rearrangement joins TRBV6-5 to TRBJ1-2; perhaps TRBD1 as D (5 bases). The length of the CDR3 is 15 residues. Germline V gene data show CDR1 as MNHEY and CDR2 as SVGAGI. Trimming removed 0 bases from V and 4 bases from J, with 12 bases in between.

CDR3 nucleotide sequence: TGTGCCATCAGTGACTCCTCGGACAGGGGGCATTACAGGGAGCAGTTCTTC. This gives the protein CAISDSSDRGHYREQFF. This chain joins TRBV10-3 and TRBJ2-1, with TRBD1 identical over 11 bases. Germline V gene sequence: CDR1 ENHRY, CDR2 SYGVKD. The CDR3 sequence is 17 residues long. J lost 10 bases, V lost 3 bases, and 14 bases had no gene match.

The genes are TRBV19 and TRBJ2-2, with D unresolved. The CDR3 extends over 13 amino acids. Trimming cost V 6 bases and J 6 bases, with 11 bases left between them. Germline values: CDR1 LNHDA, CDR2 SQIVND (reference sequence). CDR3 in amino acids: CASRVGVPGELFF. The CDR3 DNA reads TGTGCCAGTAGGGTTGGGGTACCCGGGGAGCTGTTTTTT.

The chain carries TRBV19 and TRBJ2-3; TRBD2 matches 10 bases. This CDR3 contains 16 residues. Looked up from germline, CDR1 is LNHDA and CDR2 is SQIVND (reference sequence). The V segment lost 5 bases and the J segment 2 bases; nucleotides outside the gene matches: 7. The CDR3 DNA reads TGTGCCAGTAGTGGGAGGCTAGCGGGGGTCACAGATACGCAGTATTTT. This sequence encodes CASSGRLAGVTDTQYF.

The CDR3 sequence is CASSHQAANTGELFF. CDR3 DNA: TGTGCCAGCAGCCACCAAGCGGCAAACACCGGGGAGCTGTTTTTT. This rearrangement joins TRBV3-1 (or the pseudogene TRBV3-2) to TRBJ2-2; D is perhaps TRBD2 (5 bases). The CDR3 contains 15 residues. The V and J ends lost 3 bases and 2 bases respectively, with 10 bases between them. Germline loops: CDR1 LGHDT, CDR2 YNNKEL (reference sequence).

The chain is built from TRBV6-2 or TRBV6-3 and TRBJ2-3, with TRBD2 matching 8 bases. V shed 2 bases, J shed 2 bases, and the junction held 9 bases outside the gene matches. This CDR3 has 17 residues. The germline gives CDR1 MNHEY, CDR2 SVGEGT. In nucleotides, the CDR3 is TGTGCCAGCAGTTACGGGGCCTGGCGGGGGGACACAGATACGCAGTATTTT. Residues: CASSYGAWRGDTDTQYF.

The J gene is TRBJ2-2, the V gene TRBV30; TRBD2 agrees at 8 bases. The germline V gene has CDR1 GTSNPN and CDR2 SVGIG (reference sequence). The CDR3 extends over 18 amino acids. Trimming removed 0 bases from V and 0 bases from J; junction bases left unmatched: 9. The CDR3 DNA reads TGTGCCTGGAGTGTACGGGGGGGAACATACGCGAACACCGGGGAGCTGTTTTTT. This translates into CAWSVRGGTYANTGELFF.

V and J are TRBV11-2 and TRBJ1-2; TRBD1 aligns across 7 bases. Germline V gene lookup returns CDR1 SGHAT and CDR2 FQNNGV. This CDR3 has 15 amino acids. Trimming took 4 bases from V and 2 from J; bases not matched to a gene: 7. The CDR3 nucleotides read TGTGCCAGCAGCTCACTGACAGGGAACAACTATGGCTACACCTTC. As protein: CASSSLTGNNYGYTF.

This chain joins TRBV9 and TRBJ2-5; D not resolved. The germline V gene encodes CDR1 SGDLS and CDR2 YYNGEE. The CDR3 extends over 14 amino acids. Trimming removed 0 bases at V and 5 bases at J, with 11 bases between. The CDR3 bases are TGTGCCAGCAGCGTAGAAGGGATAGGCGAGACCCAGTACTTC. This codes for CASSVEGIGETQYF.

The chain joins TRBV6-4 to TRBJ2-5; D may be TRBD2 (6 bases). Between the trimmed V and J ends, which lost 7 bases and 10 bases, there was a span of 25 bases. The CDR3 contains 15 residues. The germline V gene encodes CDR1 MRHNA and CDR2 SNTAGT. CDR3 residues: CASKSWELAVKVQYF. The CDR3 DNA reads TGTGCCAGCAAAAGCTGGGAACTAGCCGTGAAGGTCCAGTACTTC.

The chain couples TRBV7-2 to TRBJ2-7; 8 nucleotides match TRBD2. The CDR3 totals 16 residues. J was trimmed by 3 bases and V by 5 bases; bases with no gene match: 12. The germline CDR1 and CDR2 sequences are SGHTA and FQGNSA. CDR3: CASSRTLTGGGYEQYF. Here the CDR3 DNA reads TGTGCCAGCAGCCGGACCCTTACGGGAGGGGGCTACGAGCAGTACTTC.

This chain joins TRBV10-1 and TRBJ1-5; tentative D call: TRBD1 (5 bases). This CDR3 spans 13 amino acids. The germline V and J ends were trimmed by 6 bases and 7 bases, with 13 bases remaining between them. The V gene's germline CDR1 is WNHNN and CDR2 SYGVQD (reference sequence). This CDR3 is CASSAGLAQPQHF. CDR3 nucleotides: TGCGCCAGCAGCGCAGGGCTAGCCCAGCCCCAGCATTTT.

The chain links TRBV7-9 to TRBJ2-3; D not resolved. Germline-derived CDR1 and CDR2 are SEHNR and FQNEAQ (reference sequence). The CDR3 has 12 amino acids. V was trimmed by 1 base and J by 3 bases, leaving 2 bases between them. The CDR3 spells CASSLGTDTQYF. The CDR3 bases are TGTGCCAGCAGCTTAGGGACAGATACGCAGTATTTT.

This clone was counted a single time. The chain is built from TRBV28 and TRBJ2-1; D is possibly TRBD2 (5 bases). Germline V gene sequence: CDR1 MDHEN, CDR2 SYDVKM. The CDR3 consists of 12 residues. V lost 2 bases, J lost 10 bases, and 9 bases lay in between. In nucleotides, the CDR3 is TGTGCCAGCAGTTTACGCACTAGGGAGCAGTTCTTC. Residues: CASSLRTREQFF.

DNA for the CDR3: TGTGCCAGCAGTTTACGGGAACTGGGCTACAATGAGCAGTTCTTC. It yields the protein CASSLRELGYNEQFF. V is TRBV7-9 and J is TRBJ2-1; tentative D call: TRBD2 (5 bases). The germline CDR1 and CDR2 sequences are SEHNR and FQNEAQ (reference sequence). This CDR3 comprises 15 residues. V lost 6 bases to trimming and J lost 3 bases, with 15 bases between them.

This clone was counted only a few times. This same CDR3 is encoded by further DNA sequences in the sample. This sequence joins TRBV7-9 and TRBJ2-7; D is ambiguous. CDR1 is SEHNR, CDR2 FQNEAQ, per germline (reference sequence). The V end lost 8 bases, the J end lost 1 base, and 9 bases lay between the germline ends. This CDR3 contains 12 residues. CDR3 loop: CASRPLSYEQYF. The CDR3, as DNA: TGTGCCAGCCGGCCTCTATCCTACGAGCAGTACTTC. The full variable domain, rest sourced from reference TRBV7-9 and TRBJ2-7, is DTGVSQNPRHKITKRGQNVTFRCDPISEHNRLYWYRQTLGQGPEFLTYFQNEAQLEKSRLLSDRFSAERPKGSFSTLEIQRTEQGDSAMYLCASRPLSYEQYFGPGTRLTVT.

This chain joins TRBV7-2 and TRBJ1-2, with no clear D. Germline-derived CDR1 and CDR2 are SGHTA and FQGNSA. This CDR3 is 13 amino acids long. Trimming took 5 bases from V and 3 from J, leaving 10 bases between them. The DNA for the CDR3 is TGTGCCAGCAGCCCGGAAGGTGACTATGGCTACACCTTC. It encodes CASSPEGDYGYTF.

The CDR3 DNA reads TGTGCCAGCTCACTGACGTTAATCACAGGGTCGCCGCAGTATGAGCAGTACTTC. Protein sequence: CASSLTLITGSPQYEQYF. The chain employs TRBV18 and TRBJ2-7, with a tentative D call TRBD1 (6 bases). The ends were cut back, 4 bases at V and 7 bases at J, with 29 bases in the middle. Germline CDR1 and CDR2: KGHSH and LQKENI. The CDR3 consists of 18 residues.

The chain joins TRBV11-2 to TRBJ2-7; a possible D gene is TRBD2 (6 bases). From germline, CDR1 is SGHAT and CDR2 FQNNGV. The CDR3 spans 14 residues. The ends were cut back, 5 bases at V and 7 bases at J, with 18 bases in the middle. As DNA, the CDR3 is TGTGCCAGCAGCGTCGGTAGCGGACCCGGGGAGCAGTACTTC. Residues: CASSVGSGPGEQYF. Full variable domain (outside the CDR3, taken from reference TRBV11-2 and TRBJ2-7): EAGVAQSPRYKIIEKRQSVAFWCNPISGHATLYWYQQILGQGPKLLIQFQNNGVVDDSQLPKDRFSAERLKGVDSTLKIQPAKLEDSAVYLCASSVGSGPGEQYFGPGTRLTVT.

The rearrangement links TRBV4-2 to TRBJ1-6, with a weak D call TRBD1 (5 bases). CDR1 is LGHNA, CDR2 YNFKEQ, per germline. Trimming removed 4 bases at V and 10 bases at J, with 20 bases between. The CDR3 is 16 amino acids. CDR3 sequence: CASSRPPGPPESPLHF. CDR3 nucleotides: TGTGCCAGCAGCCGACCACCGGGACCCCCTGAGTCACCCCTCCACTTT.

Comment on this clone: The same CDR3 arises from other DNA sequences in this sample as well. The chain links TRBV7-2 to TRBJ2-3, with D unresolved. V lost 3 bases, J lost 2 bases, and 3 bases lay in between. The CDR3 consists of 12 residues. Germline CDR1 and CDR2: SGHTA and FQGNSA. CDR3 in DNA: TGTGCCAGCAGCTTCAACACAGATACGCAGTATTTT. Protein product: CASSFNTDTQYF.

V gene TRBV10-3 combines with J gene TRBJ2-1; 7 bases fit TRBD1. This CDR3 is 14 amino acids long. The germline gives CDR1 ENHRY, CDR2 SYGVKD. Germline trimming cut 11 bases from V and 4 bases from J; bases unmatched to any gene: 11. CDR3 loop: CAVTAGTVYNEQFF. The CDR3 nucleotides read TGTGCCGTTACCGCCGGGACAGTATACAATGAGCAGTTCTTC.

This clone is a singleton in its sample. The chain links TRBV19 to TRBJ1-4; TRBD1 might be the D (6 bases). The germline V gene encodes CDR1 LNHDA and CDR2 SQIVND (reference sequence). The CDR3 totals 15 residues. Trimming took 1 base from V and 11 from J, leaving 17 bases between them. In nucleotides, the CDR3 is TGTGCCAGTAGTATAGCCTGGGCGGCAGGGGATAAACTGTTTTTT. Its protein product is CASSIAWAAGDKLFF.